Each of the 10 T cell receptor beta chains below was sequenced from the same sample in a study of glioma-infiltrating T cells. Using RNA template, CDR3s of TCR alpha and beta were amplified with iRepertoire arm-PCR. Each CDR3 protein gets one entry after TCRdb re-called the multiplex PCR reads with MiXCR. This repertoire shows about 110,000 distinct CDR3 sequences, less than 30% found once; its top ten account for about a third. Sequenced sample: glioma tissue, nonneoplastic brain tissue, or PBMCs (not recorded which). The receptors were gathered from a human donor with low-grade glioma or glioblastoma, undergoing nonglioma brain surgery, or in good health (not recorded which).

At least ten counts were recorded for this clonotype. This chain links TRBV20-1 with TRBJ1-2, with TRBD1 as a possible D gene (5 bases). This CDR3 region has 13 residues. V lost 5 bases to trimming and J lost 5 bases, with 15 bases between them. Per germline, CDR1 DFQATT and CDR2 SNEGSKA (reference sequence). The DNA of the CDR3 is TGCAGTGCTCCCTCGGGGCTGGGGTATGGCTACACCTTC. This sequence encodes CSAPSGLGYGYTF.

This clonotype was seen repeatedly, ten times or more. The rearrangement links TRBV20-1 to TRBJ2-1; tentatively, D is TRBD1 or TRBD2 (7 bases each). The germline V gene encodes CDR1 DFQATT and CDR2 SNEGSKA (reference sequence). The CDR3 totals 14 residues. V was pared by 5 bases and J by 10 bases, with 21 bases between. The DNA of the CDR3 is TGCAGTGCTCCTATCCAGGGGGGGAAAGGAGAGCAGTTCTTC. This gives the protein CSAPIQGGKGEQFF.

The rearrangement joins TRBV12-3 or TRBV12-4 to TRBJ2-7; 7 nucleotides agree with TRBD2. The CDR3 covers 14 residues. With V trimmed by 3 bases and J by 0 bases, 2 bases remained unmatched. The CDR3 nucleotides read TGTGCCAGCAGTTTTGGGACTAACTCCTACGAGCAGTACTTC. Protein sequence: CASSFGTNSYEQYF.

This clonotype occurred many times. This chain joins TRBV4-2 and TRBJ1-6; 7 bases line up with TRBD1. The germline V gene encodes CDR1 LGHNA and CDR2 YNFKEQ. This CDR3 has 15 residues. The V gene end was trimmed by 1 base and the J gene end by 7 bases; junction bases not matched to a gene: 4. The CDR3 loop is CASSQVRDRNSPLHF. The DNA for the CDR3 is TGTGCCAGCAGCCAAGTGAGGGACAGAAATTCACCCCTCCACTTT.

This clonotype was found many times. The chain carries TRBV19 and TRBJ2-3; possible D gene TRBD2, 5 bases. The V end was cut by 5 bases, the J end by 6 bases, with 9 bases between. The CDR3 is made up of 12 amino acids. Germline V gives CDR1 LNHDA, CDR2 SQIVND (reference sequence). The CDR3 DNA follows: TGTGCCAGTAGTCCCCCGGGGGATACGCAGTATTTT. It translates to CASSPPGDTQYF.

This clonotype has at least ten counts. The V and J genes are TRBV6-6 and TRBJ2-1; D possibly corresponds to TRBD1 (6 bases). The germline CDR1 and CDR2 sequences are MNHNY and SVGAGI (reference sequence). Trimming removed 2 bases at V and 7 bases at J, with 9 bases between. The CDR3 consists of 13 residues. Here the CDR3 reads CASSYVQGNEQFF. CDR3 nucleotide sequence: TGTGCCAGCAGTTACGTTCAGGGGAATGAGCAGTTCTTC.

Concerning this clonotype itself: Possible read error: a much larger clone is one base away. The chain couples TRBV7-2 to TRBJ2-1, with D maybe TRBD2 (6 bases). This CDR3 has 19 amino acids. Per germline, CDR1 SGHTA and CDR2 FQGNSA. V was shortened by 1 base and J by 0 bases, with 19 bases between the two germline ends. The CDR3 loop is CASSLVEGYRISSYNEQFF. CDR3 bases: TGTGCCAGCAGCTTAGTGGAGGGGTACAGGATCTCCTCCTACAATGAGCAGTTCTTC. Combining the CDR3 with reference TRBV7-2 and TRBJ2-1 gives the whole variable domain GAGVSQSPSNKVTEKGKDVELRCDPISGHTALYWYRQSLGQGLEFLIYFQGNSAPDKSGLPSDRFSAERTGGSVSTLTIQRTQQEDSAVYLCASSLVEGYRISSYNEQFFGPGTRLTVL.

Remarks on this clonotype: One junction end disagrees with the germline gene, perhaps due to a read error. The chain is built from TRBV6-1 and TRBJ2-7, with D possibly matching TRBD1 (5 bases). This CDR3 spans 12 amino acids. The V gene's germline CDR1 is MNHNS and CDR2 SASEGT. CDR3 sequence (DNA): TGCGCCAGCAGCCCCGACAGCTACGAGCAGTGCTTC. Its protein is CASSPDSYEQCF.

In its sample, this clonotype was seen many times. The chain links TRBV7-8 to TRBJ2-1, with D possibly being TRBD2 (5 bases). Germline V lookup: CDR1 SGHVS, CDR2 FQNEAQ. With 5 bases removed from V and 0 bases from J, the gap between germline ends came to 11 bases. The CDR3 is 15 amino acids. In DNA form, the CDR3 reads TGTGCCAGCAGCCCACGGGATAGCTCCTACAATGAGCAGTTCTTC. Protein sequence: CASSPRDSSYNEQFF.

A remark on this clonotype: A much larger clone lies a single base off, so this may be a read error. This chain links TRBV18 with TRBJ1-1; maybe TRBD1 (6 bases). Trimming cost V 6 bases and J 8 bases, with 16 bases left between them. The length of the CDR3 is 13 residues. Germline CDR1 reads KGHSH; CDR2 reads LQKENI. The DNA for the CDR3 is TGTGCCAGCTCTACTAAACGGGGGCAGGAAGCTTTCTTT. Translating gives CASSTKRGQEAFF.